The 26 T cell receptor beta chains in this list originate from one sample, sequenced in a study of immune evolution from preneoplasia to lung adenocarcinoma (dated by TCRdb to the early 2020s). The library was generated by the immunoSEQ multiplex PCR assay. Entries here come from immuneACCESS through TCRdb and include only in-frame sequences with V and J called. Some clones fail to appear in such tables; in the studies checked, an unresolved V gene covers under half of the shortfall, and the cause of the remainder is unknown. For this sample the table gives 9,500 to 13,000 clones, of which roughly 88% were detected only once. The ten largest clonotypes hold over 3% of the sample. Sequenced input: FFPE invasive lung adenocarcinoma tissue. What this sample's cell subset or site label stands for: frankly invasive lung adenocarcinoma (ADC). The receptors stem from a person between 70 and 80 years old with invasive lung adenocarcinoma.

The chain couples TRBV10-2 to TRBJ2-4; 11 nucleotides align to TRBD2. CDR1 WSHSY and CDR2 SAAADI come from the germline V gene. The CDR3 contains 15 residues. The J segment lost 9 bases and the V segment lost 3 bases, leaving 7 bases of the junction unmatched. The CDR3 coding sequence is TGCGCCAGCAGTGACCGCGCTAGCGGGGGGATCATTCAGTACTTC. This codes for CASSDRASGGIIQYF.

This clone has only one observation. The chain carries TRBV28 and TRBJ2-3, with 14 nucleotides matching TRBD2. CDR1 MDHEN and CDR2 SYDVKM come from the germline V gene. The CDR3 consists of 19 residues. J was trimmed by 6 bases and V by 3 bases; bases with no gene match: 14. The chain's CDR3 is CASSFPTSGGAKSSDTQYF. The CDR3 bases are TGTGCCAGCAGTTTTCCGACTAGCGGGGGGGCAAAGTCGTCGGATACGCAGTATTTT.

V gene TRBV11-2 combines with J gene TRBJ2-1; TRBD1 might be the D (5 bases). The length of the CDR3 is 16 residues. V was shortened by 1 base and J by 3 bases, with 13 bases between the two germline ends. CDR1 SGHAT and CDR2 FQNNGV come from the germline V gene. The CDR3 DNA follows: TGTGCCAGCAGCTTAGTGGGGCTAGAAGGCTACAATGAGCAGTTCTTC. Encoded protein: CASSLVGLEGYNEQFF. The full variable domain, its missing parts supplied by reference TRBV11-2 and TRBJ2-1, is EAGVAQSPRYKIIEKRQSVAFWCNPISGHATLYWYQQILGQGPKLLIQFQNNGVVDDSQLPKDRFSAERLKGVDSTLKIQPAKLEDSAVYLCASSLVGLEGYNEQFFGPGTRLTVL.

The chain has TRBV7-8 and TRBJ2-2; 9 bases agree with TRBD2. Germline CDR1 is SGHVS and CDR2 is FQNEAQ. With 6 bases clipped from V and 7 bases from J, the junction kept 18 bases outside the gene matches. This CDR3 is 18 amino acids long. CDR3 protein: CASRSRLAGLGRNGELFF. The CDR3 nucleotides are TGTGCCAGCAGATCCCGGCTAGCGGGGCTGGGGAGGAACGGGGAGCTGTTTTTT. Together with reference TRBV7-8 and TRBJ2-2, the CDR3 gives the full variable domain: GAGVSQSPRYKVAKRGQDVALRCDPISGHVSLFWYQQALGQGPEFLTYFQNEAQLDKSGLPSDRFFAERPEGSVSTLKIQRTQQEDSAVYLCASRSRLAGLGRNGELFFGEGSRLTVL.

This clone was found once. This chain joins TRBV25-1 and TRBJ1-1; TRBD1 matches 11 bases. Per the germline V gene, CDR1 is MGHDK and CDR2 is SYGVNS. With 4 bases clipped from V and 9 bases from J, the junction kept 4 bases outside the gene matches. The CDR3 runs 13 residues. The DNA for the CDR3 is TGTGCCAGCAGTGGTACGGACAGGGGGCAAGCTTTCTTT. This codes for CASSGTDRGQAFF. The complete variable domain, with remaining parts taken from reference TRBV25-1 and TRBJ1-1, reads EADIYQTPRYLVIGTGKKITLECSQTMGHDKMYWYQQDPGMELHLIHYSYGVNSTEKGDLSSESTVSRIRTEHFPLTLESARPSHTSQYLCASSGTDRGQAFFGQGTRLTVV.

DNA of the CDR3: TGTGCCTGGAGTGTAGCAGGGGGTTATTCTTATGGCTACACCTTC. Amino acid sequence: CAWSVAGGYSYGYTF. The J gene is TRBJ1-2, the V gene TRBV30, with 7 nucleotides matching TRBD1. With 0 bases clipped from V and 5 bases from J, the junction kept 9 bases outside the gene matches. This CDR3 is built from 15 residues. Germline assignment: CDR1 GTSNPN and CDR2 SVGIG (reference sequence).

This clone was found a few times. The chain uses TRBV28 and TRBJ2-2; 13 nucleotides line up with TRBD2. CDR1 is MDHEN, CDR2 SYDVKM, per germline. Losses at the gene ends were 5 bases for V and 4 bases for J; bases not matched to a gene: 10. The CDR3 spans 18 residues. CDR3 coding DNA: TGTGCCAGCAGTGAAGGACTAGCGGGAGTACGTGGCACCGGGGAGCTGTTTTTT. Protein product: CASSEGLAGVRGTGELFF.

The genes are TRBV30 and TRBJ2-7; D gene unclear. V lost 3 bases and J lost 2, with 5 bases in between. CDR1 is GTSNPN and CDR2 is SVGIG in the germline V gene (reference sequence). The CDR3 spans 11 residues. CDR3 sequence: CAWSETYEQYF. For the CDR3, the DNA is TGTGCCTGGAGCGAGACCTACGAGCAGTACTTC.

The chain carries TRBV5-4 and TRBJ1-1, with D maybe TRBD1 (5 bases). Germline V gene sequence: CDR1 SGHNT, CDR2 YYREEE (reference sequence). Trimming took 0 bases from V and 3 from J, leaving 9 bases between them. The CDR3 runs to 14 residues. CDR3 DNA sequence: TGTGCCAGCAGCTTGGGGCGGGGGGACACTGAAGCTTTCTTT. Its translation is CASSLGRGDTEAFF.

The chain recombines TRBV11-3 with TRBJ2-5; unclear D gene. The DNA end is a closer match to TRBJ2-7, so the J assignment may be wrong. The CDR3 loop spans 11 amino acids. CDR1 and CDR2 (germline): SGHNT, YENEEA. CDR3: CACHLVYEQYF. CDR3 DNA: TGTGCCTGCCACCTGGTCTACGAGCAGTACTTC.

The chain combines TRBV5-1 with TRBJ2-2, with 7 bases that match TRBD2. The CDR3 has 16 residues. Trimming cost V 0 bases and J 4 bases; bases outside gene matches: 6. CDR1 SGHRS and CDR2 YFSETQ come from the germline V gene. The CDR3 loop reads CASSLGTRDLTGELFF. The CDR3 region has the DNA TGCGCCAGCAGCTTGGGGACTAGAGACCTCACCGGGGAGCTGTTTTTT.

The J gene is TRBJ1-2, the V gene TRBV5-8; D gene uncertain. The V gene lost 6 bases and the J gene lost 4 bases, with 10 bases spanning the gap. CDR1 and CDR2 (germline): SGHTS, YDEGEE. This CDR3 comprises 12 residues. The CDR3 sequence: CASTPWGYGYTF. In DNA, the CDR3 is TGTGCCAGCACTCCTTGGGGCTATGGCTACACCTTC.

The chain combines TRBV29-1 with TRBJ1-2; a weak D match, TRBD1 (5 bases). CDR1 and CDR2 from the germline V gene are SQVTM and ANQGSEA. This CDR3 spans 14 amino acids. V shed 8 bases and J shed 0 bases, with 16 bases lying between them. As DNA, the CDR3 is TGCAGCACAAAAGGAGGGGCGACTAACTATGGCTACACCTTC. Its translation is CSTKGGATNYGYTF.

The CDR3 DNA follows: TGCGCCAGCAGCCAAGTGTCCGGAGGCAATCAGCCCCAGCATTTT. It encodes CASSQVSGGNQPQHF. The V gene is TRBV4-1, the J gene TRBJ1-5; D is undetermined. V lost 1 base and J lost 2, with 9 bases in between. Germline CDR1 reads MGHRA; CDR2 reads YSYEKL. This CDR3 has 15 residues.

The chain links TRBV9 to TRBJ2-3; TRBD1 matches at 9 bases. Germline V gives CDR1 SGDLS, CDR2 YYNGEE. The CDR3 totals 16 residues. The trim removed 0 bases at V and 4 bases at J, leaving 6 bases unmatched. The CDR3 protein is CASSVGRDRVSDTQYF. The CDR3 bases are TGTGCCAGCAGCGTAGGCCGGGACAGGGTATCAGATACGCAGTATTTT.

J is TRBJ2-1 and V is TRBV7-8; 7 bases are a match to TRBD2. Germline V lookup: CDR1 SGHVS, CDR2 FQNEAQ. The CDR3 has 16 residues. V was clipped by 0 bases and J by 1 base; unmatched bases: 3. The CDR3 DNA sequence: TGTGCCAGCAGCTTAGCGGTCGGGGGGTCCTACAATGAGCAGTTCTTC. It encodes CASSLAVGGSYNEQFF.

This rearrangement joins TRBV28 to TRBJ2-5, with a tentative D call TRBD2 (6 bases). Germline assignment: CDR1 MDHEN and CDR2 SYDVKM. V was shortened by 6 bases and J by 2 bases, with 19 bases between the two germline ends. The CDR3 covers 16 residues. The CDR3 loop is CASRLTTSASQETQYF. The DNA for the CDR3 is TGTGCCAGCAGACTAACGACTAGTGCCTCTCAAGAGACCCAGTACTTC. The entire variable domain, with the rest obtained from reference TRBV28 and TRBJ2-5, is as follows: DVKVTQSSRYLVKRTGEKVFLECVQDMDHENMFWYRQDPGLGLRLIYFSYDVKMKEKGDIPEGYSVSREKKERFSLILESASTNQTSMYLCASRLTTSASQETQYFGPGTRLLVL.

This clone was picked up a small number of times. This sequence joins TRBV7-9 and TRBJ1-1; D might be TRBD1 (6 bases). Germline V gene data show CDR1 as SEHNR and CDR2 as FQNEAQ (reference sequence). This CDR3 has 16 residues. V was trimmed by 2 bases and J by 0 bases, leaving 13 bases between them. CDR3: CASSLMVGDMNTEAFF. In DNA, the CDR3 is TGTGCCAGCAGCTTAATGGTCGGGGACATGAACACTGAAGCTTTCTTT. Filled out from reference TRBV7-9 and TRBJ1-1, the complete variable domain reads DTGVSQNPRHKITKRGQNVTFRCDPISEHNRLYWYRQTLGQGPEFLTYFQNEAQLEKSRLLSDRFSAERPKGSFSTLEIQRTEQGDSAMYLCASSLMVGDMNTEAFFGQGTRLTVV.

This chain uses TRBV4-1 with TRBJ1-5; unclear D gene. Trimming removed 0 bases from V and 4 bases from J, with 13 bases in between. CDR1 and CDR2 (germline): MGHRA, YSYEKL. The CDR3 sequence is 16 residues long. CDR3 region: CASSQERLHPNQPQHF. In DNA form, the CDR3 reads TGCGCCAGCAGCCAAGAGAGGTTGCACCCAAATCAGCCCCAGCATTTT.

V usage is TRBV30 and J usage is TRBJ1-2, with TRBD1 as a possible D gene (5 bases). The V end was cut by 2 bases, the J end by 4 bases, with 17 bases between. The CDR3 extends over 15 amino acids. Germline CDR1 is GTSNPN and CDR2 is SVGIG (reference sequence). The CDR3 region is CAWSMRGAPLYGYTF. Written as DNA, the CDR3 is TGTGCCTGGAGTATGCGGGGCGCGCCTCTCTATGGCTACACCTTC.

This clone was seen just once. The chain uses TRBV15 and TRBJ2-1; the match to TRBD2 covers 8 bases. CDR3 length equals 16 residues. Germline V lookup: CDR1 LNHNV, CDR2 YYDKDF (reference sequence). The V and J ends lost 2 bases and 7 bases, in that order; junction bases with no gene match: 10. Here the CDR3 DNA reads TGTGCCACCAGCAGACTACGGGAGGGCCGGGGTAATGAGCAGTTCTTC. Encoded protein: CATSRLREGRGNEQFF.

This clone qualifies as medium-sized. This sample also contains other DNA sequences that code for the same CDR3. This chain joins TRBV19 and TRBJ1-3; 8 nucleotides line up with TRBD1. CDR3 length equals 15 residues. Trimming at V came to 4 bases and at J to 0 bases, leaving 2 bases not matched to a gene. Germline V CDR1 and CDR2: LNHDA, SQIVND (reference sequence). Here the CDR3 reads CASSTGQGSGNTIYF. The CDR3 DNA reads TGTGCCAGTAGTACCGGACAGGGCTCTGGAAACACCATATATTTT. Based on the CDR3 plus reference TRBV19 and TRBJ1-3, the full variable domain is DGGITQSPKYLFRKEGQNVTLSCEQNLNHDAMYWYRQDPGQGLRLIYYSQIVNDFQKGDIAEGYSVSREKKESFPLTVTSAQKNPTAFYLCASSTGQGSGNTIYFGEGSWLTVV.

The chain combines TRBV6-6 with TRBJ1-3; D gene uncertain. The CDR3 sequence is 14 residues long. Per the germline V gene, CDR1 is MNHNY and CDR2 is SVGAGI (reference sequence). Trimming shortened V by 7 bases and J by 0 bases, and 10 bases separated the two germline ends. The CDR3 DNA reads as TGTGCCAGCATCCAGGAGGGCTCTGGAAACACCATATATTTT. It translates to CASIQEGSGNTIYF.

The chain recombines TRBV18 with TRBJ1-5, with TRBD1 matching 8 bases. This CDR3 contains 16 residues. The trim removed 6 bases at V and 1 base at J, leaving 8 bases unmatched. Germline CDR1 reads KGHSH; CDR2 reads LQKENI. The CDR3 loop reads CASSPSGQASNQPQHF. As DNA, the CDR3 is TGTGCCAGCTCGCCATCGGGACAGGCAAGCAATCAGCCCCAGCATTTT.

Written as DNA, the CDR3 is TGTGCCAGCAGTGGTATCGGGCAGTACTTC. Residues: CASSGIGQYF. This sequence joins TRBV6-1 and TRBJ2-7; D gene ambiguous. V was pared by 4 bases and J by 9 bases, with 7 bases between. Germline loops: CDR1 MNHNS, CDR2 SASEGT. The CDR3 totals 10 residues.

The rearrangement links TRBV29-1 to TRBJ1-1, with TRBD1 matching over 7 bases. There are 14 residues in the CDR3. V trimming: 4 bases; J trimming: 3 bases; junction bases outside the gene matches: 8. Germline values: CDR1 SQVTM, CDR2 ANQGSEA. Here the CDR3 reads CSVGLQGTHTEAFF. The DNA for the CDR3 is TGCAGCGTTGGATTACAGGGGACCCACACTGAAGCTTTCTTT.